Reported below is one T cell receptor (beta chain). The entry originates in a study of blood T cell repertoires in COVID-19. Overall study: Samples taken during acute and convalescent COVID-19 were collected in the United States, Italy and Spain. T cells, B-cell-depleted T cells, or PBMCs provided the cDNA or gDNA that served as material.

The assay was immunoSEQ multiplex PCR, and TCRdb's table has in-frame clones only and misses some. The sample holds hundreds of thousands of clones, more than 80% seen once. Everyone who took part was roughly 18 to 90 years old, and they came from roughly 25 US areas. This CDR3 comprises 15 residues. The germline V gene has CDR1 LNHDA and CDR2 SQIVND (reference sequence). With 3 bases removed from V and 0 bases from J, the gap between germline ends came to 11 bases. The genes are TRBV19 and TRBJ1-1; D is unclear. The clonotype originates from a young man who had recovered from COVID-19. Material for sequencing was PBMCs or T cells enriched from blood (not recorded which). The CDR3 spells CASSIGVSMNTEAFF. CDR3 in DNA: TGTGCCAGTAGTATCGGGGTAAGCATGAACACTGAAGCTTTCTTT. Complete variable domain (other parts from reference TRBV19 and TRBJ1-1): DGGITQSPKYLFRKEGQNVTLSCEQNLNHDAMYWYRQDPGQGLRLIYYSQIVNDFQKGDIAEGYSVSREKKESFPLTVTSAQKNPTAFYLCASSIGVSMNTEAFFGQGTRLTVV.